This is a list of T cell receptor beta chains from one sample in a study of cytomegalovirus exposure and HLA in healthy donors. Sequencing used immunoSEQ multiplex PCR; TCRdb keeps in-frame clones, though not all of them. The sample holds 140,000 to 150,000 clones, around 78% seen once. Sequenced sample: PBMCs. The source of these receptors is a man between 40 and 49 years old in good health and CMV-seropositive. CDR3s include the opening cysteine and the closing phenylalanine or tryptophan. D genes are given only for firm matches. Size tells how often a clone was seen (once, few, many) or the class of an expanded clone, and some rows leave it out.

>TRBD1|TRBV9|NA|TRBJ2-7
CASSVDRGSSYEQYF
TGTGCCAGCAGCGTGGACAGGGGGAGCTCCTACGAGCAGTACTTC
>NA|TRBV14|NA|TRBJ1-3
CASSPIGGYTIYF
TGTGCCAGCAGCCCCATCGGGGGGTACACCATATATTTT
>NA|TRBV5-6|once|TRBJ1-2
CASSLEEAGYGYTF
TGTGCCAGCAGCCTCGAGGAGGCGGGCTATGGCTACACCTTC
>TRBD2|TRBV18|NA|TRBJ2-6
CASSPGLAEISGANVLTF
TGTGCCAGCTCACCGGGACTAGCGGAAATCTCTGGGGCCAACGTCCTGACTTTC
>NA|TRBV30|NA|TRBJ1-1
CAWRPGTTEAFF
TGTGCCTGGAGACCCGGGACAACTGAAGCTTTCTTT
>NA|TRBV29-1|NA|TRBJ2-3
CSVSRTTGTQYF
TGCAGCGTTTCCCGAACCACAGGTACGCAGTATTTT
>NA|TRBV7-3|NA|TRBJ2-7
CASSIGQHTGEQYF
TGTGCCAGCAGTATAGGACAGCACACAGGCGAGCAGTACTTC
>TRBD2|TRBV7-2|NA|TRBJ2-7
CASSLVGTSGRAHEQYF
TGTGCCAGCAGCTTAGTTGGGACTAGCGGGAGGGCCCACGAGCAGTACTTC
>NA|TRBV18|NA|TRBJ2-1
CAITSRPSGEQFF
TGTGCCATCACCTCCCGGCCGTCGGGTGAGCAGTTCTTC
>TRBD1|TRBV5-1|NA|TRBJ2-7
CASSSSTGDEQYF
TGCGCCAGCAGCTCAAGCACAGGGGACGAGCAGTACTTC
>TRBD1|TRBV28|NA|TRBJ1-4
CASSTQGVGEKLFF
TGTGCCAGCAGCACACAGGGGGTTGGGGAAAAACTGTTTTTT
>NA|TRBV7-9|NA|TRBJ2-2
CSSSSSSGAGELFF
TGTTCCAGCAGCTCTTCCTCTGGAGCCGGGGAGCTGTTTTTT
>NA|TRBV19|NA|TRBJ2-3
CASTGVTASTDTQYF
TGTGCCAGTACGGGGGTGACTGCTAGCACAGATACGCAGTATTTT
>NA|TRBV6-1|NA|TRBJ1-2
CASSSNYYGYTF
TGTGCCAGCAGTTCCAACTACTATGGCTACACCTTC
>NA|TRBV6-4|NA|TRBJ2-3
CASSDSRSTDTQYF
TGTGCCAGCAGTGACTCTAGAAGTACAGATACGCAGTATTTT
>NA|TRBV5-6|NA|TRBJ2-3
CASSLDGSSTDTQYF
TGTGCCAGCAGCTTGGATGGTAGTAGCACAGATACGCAGTATTTT
>TRBD2|TRBV11-2|NA|TRBJ2-3
CASSSSKREWGTDTQYF
TGTGCCAGCAGCTCCTCCAAGCGGGAATGGGGCACAGATACGCAGTATTTT
>NA|TRBV6-5|NA|TRBJ2-1
CASSYSSRPLDEQFF
TGTGCCAGCAGTTACTCTTCCAGGCCATTGGATGAGCAGTTCTTC
>NA|TRBV29-1|NA|TRBJ1-1
CSGTGVGEAFF
TGCAGCGGAACAGGAGTGGGTGAAGCTTTCTTT
>NA|TRBV5-5|few|TRBJ2-7
CASSLMATGGYEQYF
TGTGCCAGCAGCCTGATGGCGACAGGTGGCTACGAGCAGTACTTC
>TRBD1|TRBV27|NA|TRBJ2-1
CASSPGTGKYNEQFF
TGTGCCAGCAGTCCCGGGACAGGGAAGTACAATGAGCAGTTCTTC
>NA|TRBV7-3|NA|TRBJ2-3
CASSFKGSDTQYF
TGTGCCAGCAGCTTCAAGGGGTCAGATACGCAGTATTTT
>TRBD2|TRBV4-1|NA|TRBJ2-3
CASSRTSGVADTQYF
TGCGCCAGCAGCCGGACTAGCGGAGTGGCGGATACGCAGTATTTT